The rows below give T cell receptor beta chains drawn from one sample of a study of PD-1 blockade in classical Hodgkin lymphoma. Using immunoSEQ multiplex PCR, the repertoire was profiled, and TCRdb retains in-frame clones only, with some absent. The sample has about 33,000 clones; 72% are singletons. The material was peripheral blood mononuclear cells (PBMCs), obtained before the fourth cycle of nivolumab. The origin of the receptors is a human donor with classical Hodgkin lymphoma. The CDR3 runs from the conserved cysteine through the conserved F or W. The D gene is left open where the match is weak. Where a row states a size, it is once, few, many or the class of an expanded clone; other rows omit it.

D | J | V | size | CDR3 | DNA
NA | TRBJ1-4 | TRBV14 | NA | CASSQDRVFEKLFF | TGTGCCAGCAGCCAAGACAGGGTTTTTGAAAAACTGTTTTTT
NA | TRBJ1-3 | TRBV5-1 | once | CASSLAGAGAHSGNTIYF | TGCGCCAGCAGCTTGGCCGGGGCGGGGGCTCACTCTGGAAACACCATATATTTT
TRBD1 | TRBJ1-2 | TRBV9 | once | CASSALPQGGIGGYTF | TGTGCCAGCAGCGCCCTCCCCCAGGGGGGCATCGGTGGCTACACCTTC
TRBD2 | TRBJ2-3 | TRBV7-3 | NA | CASSVTRDYLTDTQYF | TGTGCCAGCAGCGTGACTCGGGACTACCTAACAGATACGCAGTATTTT
NA | TRBJ2-5 | TRBV7-9 | NA | CASSFFDREETQYF | TGTGCCAGCAGCTTCTTTGACAGAGAAGAGACCCAGTACTTC
TRBD1 | TRBJ2-7 | TRBV28 | NA | CASSSAGQGRGRYEQYF | TGTGCCAGCAGCTCAGCTGGCCAGGGAAGGGGGCGCTACGAGCAGTACTTC
NA | TRBJ2-3 | TRBV6-5 | NA | CASSLGLGTDTQYF | TGTGCCAGCAGCCTAGGCCTGGGCACAGATACGCAGTATTTT
NA | TRBJ2-1 | TRBV7-3 | NA | CASSLTNYNEQFF | TGTGCCAGCAGCTTAACTAACTACAATGAGCAGTTCTTC
NA | TRBJ2-7 | TRBV27 | NA | CASSAGSYEQYF | TGTGCCAGCAGTGCGGGGTCATACGAGCAGTACTTT
TRBD1 | TRBJ2-1 | TRBV28 | NA | CAIRLETGVTNEQFF | TGTGCCATCAGACTTGAGACAGGGGTAACCAATGAGCAGTTCTTC
NA | TRBJ1-2 | TRBV6-5 | NA | CASRAGLGYGYTF | TGTGCCAGCAGAGCAGGGTTAGGGTATGGCTACACCTTC
TRBD2 | TRBJ2-3 | TRBV7-9 | NA | CACQTSGETDTQYF | TGTGCCTGCCAGACTAGCGGGGAAACAGATACGCAGTATTTT
NA | TRBJ2-2 | TRBV4-3 | NA | CASSQEQGLNTGELFF | TGCGCCAGCAGCCAAGAGCAGGGATTGAACACCGGGGAGCTGTTTTTT
TRBD2 | TRBJ2-7 | TRBV4-1 | NA | CASSRIGPGLADKEQYF | TGCGCCAGCAGCCGAATAGGACCAGGACTAGCGGATAAGGAGCAGTACTTC
NA | TRBJ2-2 | TRBV6-4 | NA | CASSPRSTNTGELFF | TGTGCCAGCAGTCCCCGAAGTACGAACACCGGGGAGCTGTTTTTT
NA | TRBJ1-4 | TRBV10-2 | NA | CASRQGLQEKLFF | TGCGCCAGCCGGCAGGGGCTTCAGGAAAAACTGTTTTTT
NA | TRBJ1-2 | TRBV7-8 | NA | CASSLSTGNYGYTF | TGTGCCAGCAGCTTGTCAACAGGGAACTATGGCTACACCTTC
NA | TRBJ1-1 | TRBV7-9 | NA | CASSFEGTEAFF | TGTGCCAGCAGCTTTGAGGGGACTGAAGCTTTCTTT
TRBD1 | TRBJ1-6 | TRBV28 | NA | CASSFGTGVLSSPLHF | TGTGCCAGCAGTTTCGGGACAGGGGTACTCAGCTCACCCCTCCACTTT
TRBD1 | TRBJ2-7 | TRBV6-8 | once | CASKGDKGTGAYEQYF | TGTGCCAGCAAAGGAGACAAGGGGACAGGGGCCTACGAGCAGTACTTC
NA | TRBJ2-7 | TRBV20-1 | NA | CSARLVSEQYF | TGCAGTGCGAGACTAGTATCCGAGCAGTACTTC
NA | TRBJ1-2 | TRBV7-8 | NA | CASSLPGAGNYGYTF | TGTGCCAGCAGCTTACCGGGGGCAGGGAACTATGGCTACACCTTC
TRBD2 | TRBJ2-1 | TRBV14 | NA | CASSPGRAGLHEQFF | TGTGCCAGCAGCCCCGGGAGGGCGGGACTTCATGAGCAGTTCTTC
TRBD1 | TRBJ1-6 | TRBV19 | NA | CATWDRYSSPLHF | TGTGCCACCTGGGACAGGTACAGTTCACCCCTCCACTTT
NA | TRBJ1-3 | TRBV18 | NA | CASSLISGNTIYF | TGTGCCAGCTCACTCATCTCTGGAAACACCATATATTTT
TRBD1 | TRBJ1-6 | TRBV7-2 | NA | CASSPGQGGSNSPLHF | TGTGCCAGCAGCCCCGGGCAGGGGGGGAGTAATTCACCCCTCCACTTT
TRBD1 | TRBJ2-7 | TRBV6-5 | NA | CASSEGTGGYEQYF | TGTGCCAGCAGCGAAGGGACAGGGGGCTACGAGCAGTACTTC
NA | TRBJ2-7 | TRBV19 | NA | CASSIVPGVRYEQYF | TGTGCCAGTAGTATCGTCCCGGGAGTAAGATACGAGCAGTACTTC
NA | TRBJ2-7 | TRBV7-8 | once | CASSHRHPYEQYF | TGTGCCAGCAGCCACCGACATCCCTACGAGCAGTACTTC
TRBD1 | TRBJ2-7 | TRBV6-5 | NA | CASSLGTGAAYEQYF | TGTGCCAGCAGTTTGGGGACAGGGGCCGCCTACGAGCAGTACTTC
NA | TRBJ2-1 | TRBV7-9 | NA | CASSLETDWTGAWFF | TGTGCCAGCAGCTTAGAAACGGACTGGACGGGCGCTTGGTTCTTC
NA | TRBJ1-1 | TRBV6-5 | NA | CASSYTNTEAFF | TGTGCCAGCAGTTACACGAACACTGAAGCTTTCTTT
TRBD1 | TRBJ1-6 | TRBV7-3 | few | CASSQGQGEGSLHF | TGTGCCAGCAGCCAAGGACAGGGAGAGGGGTCCCTCCACTTT
TRBD1 | TRBJ1-2 | TRBV28 | NA | CASSTPGQGNYGYTF | TGTGCCAGCAGTACCCCGGGACAGGGAAACTATGGCTACACCTTC
NA | TRBJ2-7 | TRBV28 | NA | CASSAGLATYEQYF | TGTGCCAGCAGTGCGGGACTCGCAACCTACGAGCAGTACTTC
TRBD2 | TRBJ2-2 | TRBV9 | NA | CASSPGGAAGELFF | TGTGCCAGCAGCCCGGGGGGGGCGGCCGGGGAGCTGTTTTTT
NA | TRBJ1-1 | TRBV2 | NA | CASIYRSHNTEAFF | TGTGCCAGCATTTACAGATCCCACAACACTGAAGCTTTCTTT
NA | TRBJ1-2 | TRBV28 | NA | CASRVSGQPPSYTF | TGTGCCAGCAGGGTTAGCGGACAGCCCCCCAGCTACACCTTC
NA | TRBJ1-5 | TRBV5-6 | NA | CASSRDGGQPQHF | TGTGCCAGCAGCAGGGACGGAGGCCAGCCCCAGCATTTT
NA | TRBJ2-5 | TRBV7-8 | NA | CASSLGRETQYF | TGTGCCAGCAGCTTAGGCAGGGAGACCCAGTACTTC
NA | TRBJ2-5 | TRBV2 | NA | CASSVGMAGQETQYF | TGTGCCAGCAGTGTGGGGATGGCGGGCCAAGAGACCCAGTACTTC
NA | TRBJ2-7 | TRBV11-2 | NA | CASSSKEGARDEQYF | TGTGCCAGCAGCTCTAAGGAGGGGGCTCGCGACGAGCAGTACTTC